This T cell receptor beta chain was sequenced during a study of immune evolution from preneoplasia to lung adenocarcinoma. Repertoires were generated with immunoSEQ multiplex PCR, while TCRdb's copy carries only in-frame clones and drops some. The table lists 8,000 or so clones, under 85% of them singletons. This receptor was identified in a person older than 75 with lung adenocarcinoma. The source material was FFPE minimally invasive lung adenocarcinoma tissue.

The chain's CDR3 is CASSLHRDEQYF. CDR3 nucleotides: TGTGCCAGCAGCTTACACCGGGACGAGCAGTACTTC. V and J are TRBV7-2 and TRBJ2-7; D is undetermined. The CDR3 has 12 residues. From germline, CDR1 is SGHTA and CDR2 FQGNSA. V was trimmed by 2 bases and J by 5 bases, leaving 7 bases between them.